The clone carrying this TCR beta chain was counted between two and nine times. The target antigen is unknown. The study ran its PCR with 60 Vbeta and 13 Jbeta primers. Libraries were prepared by immunoSEQ multiplex PCR; TCRdb keeps only in-frame clonotypes and omits some of them. The table includes 100,000 or so clones, 75% to 80% detected once. Healthy donors of bone marrow made up the group. Germline V CDR1 and CDR2: SNHLY, FYNNEI. The CDR3 consists of 15 residues. Deletions cut 5 bases from V and 6 bases from J, with 18 bases between. This specimen belongs to a study of cytomegalovirus exposure and HLA in healthy donors. Regarding the study as a whole: Most of the TCR beta V segments (in an earlier analysis) were productive either about 87% or about 30% of the time. After further analysis at a later stage, under 20,000 TCR beta sequences were associated with HLA alleles at 0.05 false discovery rate.

This clonotype was sampled from a male donor in good health and CMV-seropositive. The V gene is TRBV2, the J gene TRBJ2-3, with D tentatively TRBD2 (6 bases). The source material was PBMCs. CDR3 sequence: CASSLDYAKGDTQYF. The CDR3 DNA reads TGTGCCAGCAGTTTGGACTACGCAAAAGGGGATACGCAGTATTTT.